This entry is about one T cell receptor (beta chain). Its antigen is unidentified. Its ends do not fully match the called genes, so a read error is possible. Genomic DNA was employed as the template in profiling TCR beta VDJ and CDR3. TCRdb analysed the reads with MiXCR anew, one entry per CDR3 protein. The sample carries about 160,000 distinct CDR3 sequences, 45% to 55% recorded once. For sequencing, patients were chosen who had shown expansion of CD8+CD57+ cells by flow cytometry. With no exception, the patients had severe acquired aplastic anemia. This sample is part of a study of CD8+CD57+ T cells in acquired aplastic anemia. Overall study results and limits: A set of about 30 CD8+ CDR3 sequences was shared between patients and controls, and these sequences appeared highly expressed in patients.

The TCR sequence derives from a human donor with aplastic anemia. Sequenced input: sorted CD4+, CD8+, or CD8+CD57+ T cells (not recorded which) from PBMCs.

Written as DNA, the CDR3 is TGCAGTGCTACTCAATCTAGAGGTTTC. This translates into CSATQSRGF. This rearrangement joins TRBV20-1 to TRBJ2-7; D gene unclear. Germline V gene data show CDR1 as DFQATT and CDR2 as SNEGSKA (reference sequence). The CDR3 has 9 residues.